Presented here are 5 T cell receptor beta chains from one specimen sequenced in a study of CD8 T cells in ankylosing spondylitis. Notes on the study in general: Characteristic of ankylosing spondylitis blood, it appeared, was a TCR beta motif comprising about eight highly homologous variants.

These receptors' targets are unknown. TCRdb reprocessed the 5' RACE reads via MiXCR and lists one record per CDR3 protein. The sample yields some 800,000 distinct CDR3 sequences, around 11% seen once. The sequencing sample was made of blood, either unsorted or a sorted T cell fraction (not recorded which). These receptors all stem from a male donor with ankylosing spondylitis.

V usage is TRBV4-3 and J usage is TRBJ2-7; unclear D gene. The CDR3 extends over 15 amino acids. V lost 3 bases and J 4 bases, leaving 16 bases between the germline ends. The germline V gene has CDR1 LGHNA and CDR2 YSLEER. The CDR3 loop is CASSQSPSSLYEQYF. In DNA, the CDR3 is TGCGCCAGCAGCCAGAGTCCTAGTAGTTTGTACGAGCAGTACTTC.

This clonotype was found a few times. The chain is built from TRBV5-1 and TRBJ1-4; D gene ambiguous. V lost 2 bases and J lost 7, with 12 bases in between. The V gene's germline CDR1 is SGHRS and CDR2 YFSETQ. This CDR3 has 14 amino acids. This CDR3 reads CASSFRPVGEKLFF. The CDR3, as DNA: TGCGCCAGCAGCTTCCGGCCGGTTGGTGAAAAACTGTTTTTT.

The table lists this clonotype with a few counts. The chain carries TRBV19 and TRBJ2-2, with D possibly TRBD2 on 6 matching bases. There are 17 residues in the CDR3. Germline CDR1 reads LNHDA; CDR2 reads SQIVND (reference sequence). V was shortened by 6 bases and J by 6 bases, with 23 bases between the two germline ends. The CDR3: CASRSGLHRGISGELFF. The CDR3 region has the DNA TGTGCCAGTAGATCGGGACTGCATCGGGGGATTTCCGGGGAGCTGTTTTTT.

This clonotype was recorded a few times. CDR3 amino acids: CASSLVPDGYTF. The CDR3 DNA follows: TGCGCCAGCAGCTTGGTACCGGATGGCTACACCTTC. The J gene is TRBJ1-2, the V gene TRBV5-1; D call uncertain. Germline CDR1 SGHRS, CDR2 YFSETQ. With 0 bases removed from V and 6 bases from J, the gap between germline ends came to 6 bases. The CDR3 spans 12 residues.

This clonotype was seen more than once but under ten times. The chain carries TRBV4-3 and TRBJ1-2; D uncertain. This CDR3 comprises 15 residues. The germline gives CDR1 LGHNA, CDR2 YSLEER. Deletions cut 0 bases from V and 3 bases from J, with 11 bases between. The CDR3 region has the DNA TGCGCCAGCAGCCAAGAGTTGGGCGGCTACTATGGCTACACCTTC. It yields the protein CASSQELGGYYGYTF.